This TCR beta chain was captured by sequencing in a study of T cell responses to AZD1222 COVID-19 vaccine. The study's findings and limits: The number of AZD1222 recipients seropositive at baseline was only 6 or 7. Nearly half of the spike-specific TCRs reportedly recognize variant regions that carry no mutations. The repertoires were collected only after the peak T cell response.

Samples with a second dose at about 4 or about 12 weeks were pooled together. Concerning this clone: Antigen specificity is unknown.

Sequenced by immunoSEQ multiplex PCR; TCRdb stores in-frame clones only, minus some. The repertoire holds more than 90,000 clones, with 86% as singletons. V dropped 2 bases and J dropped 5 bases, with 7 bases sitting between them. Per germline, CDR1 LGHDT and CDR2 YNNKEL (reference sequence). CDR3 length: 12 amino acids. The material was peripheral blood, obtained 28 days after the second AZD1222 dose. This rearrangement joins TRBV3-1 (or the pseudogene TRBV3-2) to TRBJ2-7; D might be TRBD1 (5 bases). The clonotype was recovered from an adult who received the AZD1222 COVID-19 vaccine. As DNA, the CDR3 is TGTGCCAGCAGCCAAAGGGGTAACGAGCAGTACTTC. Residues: CASSQRGNEQYF.